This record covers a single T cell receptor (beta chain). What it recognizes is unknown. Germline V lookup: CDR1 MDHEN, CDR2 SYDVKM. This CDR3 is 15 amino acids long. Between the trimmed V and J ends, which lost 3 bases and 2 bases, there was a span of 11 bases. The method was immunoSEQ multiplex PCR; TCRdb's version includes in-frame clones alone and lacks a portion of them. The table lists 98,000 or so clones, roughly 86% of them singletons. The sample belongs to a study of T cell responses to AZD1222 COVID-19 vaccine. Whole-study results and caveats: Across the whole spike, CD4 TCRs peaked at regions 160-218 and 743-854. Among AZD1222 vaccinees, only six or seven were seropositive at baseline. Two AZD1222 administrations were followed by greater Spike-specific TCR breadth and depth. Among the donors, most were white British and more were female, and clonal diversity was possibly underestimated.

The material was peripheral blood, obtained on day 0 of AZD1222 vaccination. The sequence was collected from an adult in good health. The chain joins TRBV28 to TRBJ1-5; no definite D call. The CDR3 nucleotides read TGTGCCAGCAGTTTTTCCCAGCGGGGCAATCAGCCCCAGCATTTT. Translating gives CASSFSQRGNQPQHF.